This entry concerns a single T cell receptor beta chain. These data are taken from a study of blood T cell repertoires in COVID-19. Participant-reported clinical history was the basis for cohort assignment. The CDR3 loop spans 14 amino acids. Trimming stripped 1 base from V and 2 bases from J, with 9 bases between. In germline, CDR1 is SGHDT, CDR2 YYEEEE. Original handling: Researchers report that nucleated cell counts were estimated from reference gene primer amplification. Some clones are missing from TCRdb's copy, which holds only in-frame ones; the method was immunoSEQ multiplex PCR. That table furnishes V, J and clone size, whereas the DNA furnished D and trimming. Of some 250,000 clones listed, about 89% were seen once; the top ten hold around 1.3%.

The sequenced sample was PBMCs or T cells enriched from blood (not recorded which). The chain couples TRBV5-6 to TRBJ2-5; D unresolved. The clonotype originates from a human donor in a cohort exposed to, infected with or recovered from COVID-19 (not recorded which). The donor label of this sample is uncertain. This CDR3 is CASSLLSSQETQYF. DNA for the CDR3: TGTGCCAGCAGCTTGTTGAGTTCTCAAGAGACCCAGTACTTC.